The clone carrying this T cell receptor (beta chain) turned up a few times. The antigen remains unidentified. Priming with a constant-region primer yielded TCR beta cDNA from about 450 ng total RNA. Three nested multiplex PCR rounds, a slightly modified ARM-PCR, produced the libraries for TCR beta. Use of TRBV1-TRBV30 forward primers with a C-beta reverse primer characterized the first two PCR rounds, which lasted approximately 11 cycles each. TCRdb fed the multiplex PCR reads into MiXCR, producing one record per CDR3 protein. There are about 330,000 distinct CDR3 sequences in the sample; 65% occur only once, and 6.5% lies in the top ten. Alongside blood RNA obtained from unsorted whole blood, germline DNA was also extracted. CDR3 length equals 13 residues. Germline-derived CDR1 and CDR2 are SGHNT and YYREEE (reference sequence). With 0 bases removed from V and 7 bases from J, the gap between germline ends came to 10 bases.

These data belong to a study of tumor-infiltrating lymphocytes in primary liver carcinoma. Study-wide findings and caveats: Since the samples were bulk and unsorted, the CD4+ and CD8+ repertoires were not compared.

This receptor was identified in a man aged 35-49 years with primary liver carcinoma and hepatitis B virus infection. The chain has TRBV5-4 and TRBJ2-5; the D gene is possibly TRBD1 (6 bases). Sequencing was performed on peripheral blood. In DNA form, the CDR3 reads TGTGCCAGCAGCTTGGCCTCCAGGGGGACCCAGTACTTC. It yields the protein CASSLASRGTQYF.